These 8 T cell receptor beta chains share one sample of origin, sequenced in a study of vaccination and CD4 T cells after COVID-19. For these TCRs, the target antigens are not known. The study sequenced cultured CD4+ T cell DNA using the Oncomine TCR Beta short-read assay. MiXCR, run by TCRdb on the PCR reads, gives a single entry per CDR3 protein. The sample lists several thousand distinct CDR3 sequences; more than 35% were seen once. The sample's treatment: approximately nine-day PBMC culture with coronavirus spike peptide pools or control peptides (ViraFEST assay). Prior to the COVID-19 pandemic (2011-2018), the unexposed donor's CD4+ T cells were collected. The sequencing sample was made of CD4+ T cells from blood, cultured in vitro. The source is a human donor in good health.

The CDR3 is CASSSAWRLYEQYF. The CDR3 DNA sequence: TGTGCCAGCAGTTCTGCCTGGAGGCTCTACGAGCAGTACTTC. J is TRBJ2-7 and V is TRBV6-5; perhaps TRBD2 as D (5 bases). Trimming removed 4 bases from V and 3 bases from J, with 13 bases in between. The V gene's germline CDR1 is MNHEY and CDR2 SVGAGI. This CDR3 has 14 amino acids.

The V call is TRBV14, the J call TRBJ1-1; 8 bases are shared with TRBD1. The germline V gene has CDR1 SGHDN and CDR2 FVKESK. CDR3 length: 16 amino acids. Trimming cost V 4 bases and J 3 bases; bases outside gene matches: 10. The CDR3 region is CASSRRTGGRDTEAFF. The CDR3 nucleotides read TGTGCCAGCAGCCGCCGCACAGGGGGGCGCGACACTGAAGCTTTCTTT.

The genes are TRBV2 and TRBJ1-2; possible D gene TRBD1, 5 bases. This CDR3 spans 15 amino acids. V dropped 8 bases and J dropped 8 bases, with 24 bases sitting between them. Germline CDR1 and CDR2: SNHLY and FYNNEI. The chain's CDR3 is CASARSPTDTMGYTF. CDR3 sequence (DNA): TGTGCCAGCGCTAGGAGCCCGACAGATACTATGGGCTACACCTTC.

This clonotype was counted between two and nine times. V gene TRBV7-2 combines with J gene TRBJ2-7; D might be TRBD1 (5 bases). This CDR3 has 15 amino acids. V was trimmed by 1 base and J by 5 bases, leaving 15 bases between them. Germline assignment: CDR1 SGHTA and CDR2 FQGNSA. The CDR3 coding sequence is TGTGCCAGCAGCTTAGAAGGGGTAGAGTGGAACGAGCAGTACTTC. Residues: CASSLEGVEWNEQYF.

The chain links TRBV6-2 or TRBV6-3 to TRBJ2-2, with D perhaps assigned TRBD1 or TRBD2 (5 bases each). Per germline, CDR1 MNHEY and CDR2 SVGEGT. Trimming shortened V by 5 bases and J by 5 bases, and 15 bases separated the two germline ends. The CDR3 consists of 15 residues. The CDR3: CASSSGGASTGELFF. The CDR3 DNA reads TGTGCCAGCAGTAGCGGTGGGGCGAGTACCGGGGAGCTGTTTTTT.

The genes are TRBV7-9 and TRBJ1-2; the match to TRBD1 covers 7 bases. Trimming cost V 1 base and J 4 bases; bases outside gene matches: 6. The CDR3 sequence is 15 residues long. CDR1 is SEHNR and CDR2 is FQNEAQ in the germline V gene (reference sequence). The CDR3 protein is CASSLDSAGGYGYTF. The CDR3 nucleotides are TGTGCCAGCAGCTTAGATAGCGCAGGGGGCTATGGCTACACCTTC.

This clonotype was detected only a few times. The chain has TRBV12-3 or TRBV12-4 and TRBJ2-3; 9 bases fit TRBD2. The CDR3 is made up of 15 amino acids. V gave up 7 bases and J gave up 2 bases; unmatched junction bases: 7. CDR3 bases: TGTGCCAGCACCTCGCGGGGGGGTTACACAGATACGCAGTATTTT. This encodes CASTSRGGYTDTQYF.

The V and J genes are TRBV7-9 and TRBJ1-2; tentative D call: TRBD1 (5 bases). CDR1 and CDR2 from the germline V gene are SEHNR and FQNEAQ (reference sequence). This CDR3 is built from 18 residues. Trimming stripped 4 bases from V and 0 bases from J, with 21 bases between. CDR3 DNA sequence: TGTGCCAGCAGCTCCACCGTGGGCAGGGCGTCACCTAACTATGGCTACACCTTC. Protein product: CASSSTVGRASPNYGYTF.